This record covers a single TCR beta chain. The antigen remains unidentified. Only in-frame clones appear in the TCRdb table, and some are missing; sequencing was by immunoSEQ multiplex PCR. The sample lists about 40,000 clones, 94% occurring once. The data derive from a study of T cells in tuberculosis. Study overall: Sequenced TCRs come from CD1B-GMM tetramer-binding T cells. Points from the study as a whole: Active tuberculosis cases were adults; controls were adolescents. Active tuberculosis TCR-alpha repertoires lay closer to GMM-specific TCRs than IGRA-negative controls, suggesting clonal expansion.

Looked up from germline, CDR1 is SGHDT and CDR2 is YYEEEE. There are 16 residues in the CDR3. Trimming took 3 bases from V and 0 from J; bases not matched to a gene: 1. Adolescents were screened for latent TB by skin test and IGRA. The V gene is TRBV5-6, the J gene TRBJ2-3; 13 bases fit TRBD2. The source material was PBMCs. The TCR was taken from a donor between 10 and 35 years old with latent tuberculosis or without tuberculosis infection. Some clones in this sample may be carry-over from other donors' samples. As DNA, the CDR3 is TGTGCCAGCAGCTCGGGACTAGCGGGGAGCACAGATACGCAGTATTTT. This sequence encodes CASSSGLAGSTDTQYF.